This T cell receptor (beta chain) appears in the sequencing data of a study of blood T cell repertoires in COVID-19. Study-wide context: There were acute and convalescent COVID-19 samples, and they came from the United States, Italy and Spain. Sources were T cells, B-cell-depleted T cells, or PBMCs; the material itself was cDNA or gDNA.

In germline, CDR1 is SGDLS, CDR2 YYNGEE. V lost 0 bases, J lost 4 bases, and 15 bases stayed unmatched. The CDR3 is 20 residues long. As originally analysed: Reference gene primers were amplified, and this amplification served to estimate nucleated cell counts. Assay: immunoSEQ multiplex PCR; the TCRdb copy retains only in-frame clones and omits some. That table furnishes V, J and clone size, whereas the DNA furnished D and trimming. The sample lists some 340,000 clones, 85% seen once, with approximately 3.7% in the top ten. The chain joins TRBV9 to TRBJ2-3; 12 positions match TRBD1. The sequence was collected from a young woman with acute or convalescent COVID-19. The source material was peripheral blood. Written as DNA, the CDR3 is TGTGCCAGCAGCGTAGTTTCTAACTACCCCGGGACAGGGGGCGCAGATACGCAGTATTTT. Translated: CASSVVSNYPGTGGADTQYF. The whole variable domain, filled in from reference TRBV9 and TRBJ2-3, reads DSGVTQTPKHLITATGQRVTLRCSPRSGDLSVYWYQQSLDQGLQFLIQYYNGEERAKGNILERFSAQQFPDLHSELNLSSLELGDSALYFCASSVVSNYPGTGGADTQYFGPGTRLTVL.